This T cell receptor beta chain was found in a study of shared clonotypes between healthy human individuals. This CDR3 has 15 residues. CDR1 LNHDA and CDR2 SQIVND come from the germline V gene (reference sequence). Trimming took 5 bases from V and 5 from J; bases not matched to a gene: 7. Data came from immunoSEQ multiplex PCR; TCRdb stores just in-frame clones and leaves some out. The table includes more than 2,000,000 clones, over 85% detected once. Concerning this clone itself: Antigen unknown.

Regarding the study as a whole: The genetic and exposure-history diversity represented was limited by few donors. Among non-shared clonotypes, generation probabilities were lower than among those shared by all four donors.

The rearrangement links TRBV19 to TRBJ1-1; 11 bases agree with TRBD1. The material sequenced was naive CD4+ T cells sorted from blood. Documented subset: CD45RA+ positively selected. The receptor comes from a man aged 18 to 30 in good health. CDR3 region: CASSVARDRGTEAFF. CDR3 nucleotides: TGTGCCAGTAGTGTGGCCCGGGACAGGGGGACTGAAGCTTTCTTT.